There are many counts of the clone carrying this TCR beta chain. An end of the junction does not agree with germline; a read error may underlie this. This record comes from a study of Graves' ophthalmopathy and Graves' hyperthyroidism. The CDR3 is 17 residues long. Germline V gene lookup returns CDR1 SSHAT and CDR2 FNYEAQ (reference sequence). RNA transcripts yielded amplified TCR beta CDR3 regions. In the first round, RT-PCR was carried out with HTBI primers, and a multiplex PCR formed the second round. MiXCR, run by TCRdb on the multiplex PCR reads, gives a single entry per CDR3 protein. The sample holds 400,000 or so distinct CDR3 sequences, roughly 15% seen once.

V gene TRBV7-7 combines with J gene TRBJ1-6; D is possibly TRBD1 (5 bases). This receptor was taken from a young woman with stable Graves' hyperthyroidism. Sequenced sample: peripheral blood. The CDR3, as DNA: TGTGCTAGCAGCTTAGTAGGGACCGCCCCATATAATTCACCCCTCCACTTT. This sequence encodes CASSLVGTAPYNSPLHF.